Following are 22 T cell receptor beta chains from one sample sequenced in a study of blood T cell repertoires in COVID-19. Method: immunoSEQ multiplex PCR; TCRdb's copy keeps in-frame clones and lacks some. The sample records 50,000 to 60,000 clones, around 90% being singletons. Sequencing was performed on peripheral blood. The receptor set was obtained from a man aged 40-49 years with COVID-19, enrolled during active disease.

This chain uses TRBV27 with TRBJ2-7; 9 nucleotides line up with TRBD2. The CDR3 has 12 residues. J gave up 6 bases and V 7 bases, and 4 bases lay outside the gene matches. CDR1 is MNHEY and CDR2 is SMNVEV in the germline V gene (reference sequence). The CDR3 DNA follows: TGTGCCAGCATGGGACTAGCTCGCGAGCAGTACTTC. This translates into CASMGLAREQYF.

This clone was recorded at least ten times. This chain connects TRBV5-6 to TRBJ2-7, with TRBD1 identical over 9 bases. The CDR3 is made up of 17 amino acids. The germline V gene encodes CDR1 SGHDT and CDR2 YYEEEE. J was trimmed by 5 bases and V by 0 bases; bases with no gene match: 12. The CDR3 DNA reads TGTGCCAGCAGCTTGGAGGGGTACCGGGACAGGGACCACGAGCAGTACTTC. Its translation is CASSLEGYRDRDHEQYF.

The V gene is TRBV11-2, the J gene TRBJ1-2, with D perhaps matching TRBD1 (5 bases). The CDR3 sequence is 14 residues long. Germline loops: CDR1 SGHAT, CDR2 FQNNGV. V shed 1 base and J shed 5 bases, with 11 bases lying between them. The CDR3 nucleotides are TGTGCCAGCAGCTTAGGAGTGCAGGGTTATGGCTACACCTTC. Amino acids: CASSLGVQGYGYTF.

In nucleotides, the CDR3 is TGTGCCAGCGGGCTCCACGGCGGGCGACATGAGCAGTTCTTC. Translation: CASGLHGGRHEQFF. The rearrangement uses TRBV2 and TRBJ2-1, with D possibly TRBD2 on 5 matching bases. V was cut by 8 bases and J by 8 bases, with 19 bases left in between. The CDR3 sequence is 14 residues long. Germline CDR1 reads SNHLY; CDR2 reads FYNNEI.

The CDR3 nucleotides read TGTGCCAGCAGTTCAAGGGGGCCCTATGGCTACACCTTC. As protein: CASSSRGPYGYTF. The rearrangement joins TRBV28 to TRBJ1-2; 7 nucleotides match TRBD1. The J segment lost 4 bases and the V segment lost 4 bases, leaving 3 bases of the junction unmatched. In germline, CDR1 is MDHEN, CDR2 SYDVKM. This CDR3 is 13 amino acids long.

This clone appeared a few times. The chain recombines TRBV6-2 or TRBV6-3 with TRBJ1-5; no reliable D call. Germline V CDR1 and CDR2: MNHEY, SVGEGT. Trimming removed 2 bases at V and 0 bases at J, with 8 bases between. The CDR3 totals 15 residues. CDR3 sequence reads: CASSYLTHSNQPQHF. The CDR3 nucleotides read TGTGCCAGCAGTTACCTAACTCATAGCAATCAGCCCCAGCATTTT.

The V call is TRBV4-1, the J call TRBJ2-3; TRBD2 matches 10 bases. The CDR3 is 18 residues long. Germline V gives CDR1 MGHRA, CDR2 YSYEKL. Trimming removed 4 bases from V and 0 bases from J; junction bases left unmatched: 10. The CDR3 DNA is TGCGCCAGCAGCCTGTCTCCTCCGACTAGCGGGAGCACAGATACGCAGTATTTT. This gives the protein CASSLSPPTSGSTDTQYF.

There are a few counts of this clone. The gene calls are TRBV4-2 and TRBJ2-7; tentative D call: TRBD1 (6 bases). Germline V gene sequence: CDR1 LGHNA, CDR2 YNFKEQ. V dropped 0 bases and J dropped 1 base, with 10 bases sitting between them. There are 15 residues in the CDR3. The CDR3 DNA sequence: TGTGCCAGCAGCCAAGAACCAGGGGAGTCCTACGAGCAGTACTTC. As protein: CASSQEPGESYEQYF.

V and J are TRBV5-4 and TRBJ2-3; D remains ambiguous. This CDR3 is 14 amino acids long. Germline assignment: CDR1 SGHNT and CDR2 YYREEE (reference sequence). The V and J ends lost 2 bases and 0 bases respectively, with 7 bases between them. The chain's CDR3 is CASSLVGSTDTQYF. The CDR3 DNA reads as TGTGCCAGCAGCTTAGTCGGGAGCACAGATACGCAGTATTTT.

V and J are TRBV7-9 and TRBJ2-1, with a weak D call TRBD2 (5 bases). V was clipped by 1 base and J by 7 bases, with 8 bases between them. Germline V gene sequence: CDR1 SEHNR, CDR2 FQNEAQ (reference sequence). The CDR3 is 13 residues long. CDR3 region: CASSLGPGNEQFF. In nucleotides, the CDR3 is TGTGCCAGCAGCTTAGGTCCGGGGAATGAGCAGTTCTTC. Full variable domain (remainder filled in from reference TRBV7-9 and TRBJ2-1): DTGVSQNPRHKITKRGQNVTFRCDPISEHNRLYWYRQTLGQGPEFLTYFQNEAQLEKSRLLSDRFSAERPKGSFSTLEIQRTEQGDSAMYLCASSLGPGNEQFFGPGTRLTVL.

The J gene is TRBJ2-5, the V gene TRBV24-1; 11 bases are shared with TRBD1. J was trimmed by 4 bases and V by 3 bases; bases with no gene match: 3. The CDR3 is 15 residues long. The V gene's germline CDR1 is KGHDR and CDR2 SFDVKD. The CDR3 DNA is TGTGCCACCAGTGATCCCGGACAGGGGGCAGAGACCCAGTACTTC. It translates to CATSDPGQGAETQYF.

The rearrangement links TRBV19 to TRBJ2-6, with TRBD1 identical over 8 bases. V lost 5 bases and J lost 1; bases outside the gene matches: 13. From germline, CDR1 is LNHDA and CDR2 SQIVND (reference sequence). The CDR3 contains 19 residues. In DNA, the CDR3 is TGTGCCAGTAGTCCATCCAGCGGACAGGGAGTGTCTGGGGCCAACGTCCTGACTTTC. It encodes CASSPSSGQGVSGANVLTF.

The rearrangement links TRBV19 to TRBJ1-3; D not certain. V was trimmed by 1 base and J by 10 bases, leaving 23 bases between them. Germline CDR1 reads LNHDA; CDR2 reads SQIVND (reference sequence). There are 17 residues in the CDR3. CDR3 amino acids: CASSIGAPYKLDRTIYF. The CDR3 DNA reads as TGTGCCAGTAGTATAGGGGCCCCCTACAAGTTAGATAGGACCATATATTTT. The variable domain in full, completed from reference TRBV19 and TRBJ1-3, reads DGGITQSPKYLFRKEGQNVTLSCEQNLNHDAMYWYRQDPGQGLRLIYYSQIVNDFQKGDIAEGYSVSREKKESFPLTVTSAQKNPTAFYLCASSIGAPYKLDRTIYFGEGSWLTVV.

V usage is TRBV6-1 and J usage is TRBJ2-7; D gene ambiguous. V was shortened by 3 bases and J by 2 bases, with 17 bases between the two germline ends. CDR3 length: 16 amino acids. Germline CDR1 reads MNHNS; CDR2 reads SASEGT. The CDR3 sequence is CASSDFVAPDAYEQYF. CDR3 DNA sequence: TGTGCCAGCAGTGATTTCGTGGCTCCCGATGCCTACGAGCAGTACTTC.

The chain combines TRBV5-5 with TRBJ1-2; 9 bases are shared with TRBD1. Germline V gene sequence: CDR1 SGHKS, CDR2 YYEKEE (reference sequence). The CDR3 loop spans 13 amino acids. With 4 bases clipped from V and 8 bases from J, the junction kept 6 bases outside the gene matches. The chain's CDR3 is CASSHGQGRGYTF. The CDR3 DNA is TGTGCCAGCAGCCATGGACAGGGGCGCGGCTACACCTTC.

The chain couples TRBV4-2 to TRBJ1-6; TRBD1 might be the D (5 bases). The CDR3 is made up of 16 amino acids. The ends were cut back, 0 bases at V and 10 bases at J, with 16 bases in the middle. The germline V gene encodes CDR1 LGHNA and CDR2 YNFKEQ. CDR3 sequence: CASSQEATAGRSPLHF. CDR3 DNA sequence: TGTGCCAGCAGCCAAGAGGCCACGGCGGGGCGGTCACCCCTCCACTTT.

CDR3 in amino acids: CASSQDEAGGIETQYF. DNA for the CDR3: TGCGCCAGCAGCCAAGATGAGGCAGGGGGCATTGAGACCCAGTACTTC. This rearrangement joins TRBV4-1 to TRBJ2-5, with TRBD1 identical over 8 bases. The CDR3 totals 16 residues. V lost 0 bases and J lost 5; bases outside the gene matches: 8. Germline loops: CDR1 MGHRA, CDR2 YSYEKL.

The CDR3 DNA sequence: TGTGCCAGCAGCTTATACAGGGGCTCAGATACGCAGTATTTT. It is translated as CASSLYRGSDTQYF. The chain carries TRBV7-2 and TRBJ2-3; 7 bases are shared with TRBD1. The CDR3 is made up of 14 amino acids. The V gene's germline CDR1 is SGHTA and CDR2 FQGNSA. V lost 2 bases, J lost 4 bases, and 3 bases stayed unmatched.

The rearrangement uses TRBV10-2 and TRBJ1-4; D not certain. Germline-derived CDR1 and CDR2 are WSHSY and SAAADI. Trimming took off 2 bases at V and 8 bases at J, with 6 bases between the two ends. The CDR3 covers 12 residues. The CDR3 region is CASSEGGEKLFF. The CDR3 DNA reads as TGCGCCAGCAGTGAGGGAGGAGAAAAACTGTTTTTT.

The chain recombines TRBV18 with TRBJ2-3; D is uncertain. CDR1 and CDR2 from the germline V gene are KGHSH and LQKENI. This CDR3 has 15 residues. V was pared by 4 bases and J by 0 bases, with 11 bases between. CDR3 nucleotides: TGTGCCAGCTCACGGCAGCCGGGTAGCACAGATACGCAGTATTTT. It specifies CASSRQPGSTDTQYF. The variable domain in full, with the rest retrieved from reference TRBV18 and TRBJ2-3, is NAGVMQNPRHLVRRRGQEARLRCSPMKGHSHVYWYRQLPEEGLKFMVYLQKENIIDESGMPKERFSAEFPKEGPSILRIQQVVRGDSAAYFCASSRQPGSTDTQYFGPGTRLTVL.

The genes are TRBV10-3 and TRBJ1-2, with TRBD1 identical over 7 bases. Germline-derived CDR1 and CDR2 are ENHRY and SYGVKD. V shed 11 bases, J shed 8 bases, and the junction held 5 bases outside the gene matches. This CDR3 spans 10 amino acids. The CDR3 protein is CAPGGGGYTF. CDR3 coding DNA: TGTGCCCCAGGGGGAGGCGGCTACACCTTC.

For the CDR3, the DNA is TGTGCCAGCAGCTTAGATAATCTGAACACTGAAGCTTTCTTT. Protein product: CASSLDNLNTEAFF. The chain employs TRBV11-2 and TRBJ1-1; no reliable D call. CDR1 is SGHAT and CDR2 is FQNNGV in the germline V gene. The CDR3 length is 14 residues. The ends were cut back, 0 bases at V and 0 bases at J, with 5 bases in the middle.